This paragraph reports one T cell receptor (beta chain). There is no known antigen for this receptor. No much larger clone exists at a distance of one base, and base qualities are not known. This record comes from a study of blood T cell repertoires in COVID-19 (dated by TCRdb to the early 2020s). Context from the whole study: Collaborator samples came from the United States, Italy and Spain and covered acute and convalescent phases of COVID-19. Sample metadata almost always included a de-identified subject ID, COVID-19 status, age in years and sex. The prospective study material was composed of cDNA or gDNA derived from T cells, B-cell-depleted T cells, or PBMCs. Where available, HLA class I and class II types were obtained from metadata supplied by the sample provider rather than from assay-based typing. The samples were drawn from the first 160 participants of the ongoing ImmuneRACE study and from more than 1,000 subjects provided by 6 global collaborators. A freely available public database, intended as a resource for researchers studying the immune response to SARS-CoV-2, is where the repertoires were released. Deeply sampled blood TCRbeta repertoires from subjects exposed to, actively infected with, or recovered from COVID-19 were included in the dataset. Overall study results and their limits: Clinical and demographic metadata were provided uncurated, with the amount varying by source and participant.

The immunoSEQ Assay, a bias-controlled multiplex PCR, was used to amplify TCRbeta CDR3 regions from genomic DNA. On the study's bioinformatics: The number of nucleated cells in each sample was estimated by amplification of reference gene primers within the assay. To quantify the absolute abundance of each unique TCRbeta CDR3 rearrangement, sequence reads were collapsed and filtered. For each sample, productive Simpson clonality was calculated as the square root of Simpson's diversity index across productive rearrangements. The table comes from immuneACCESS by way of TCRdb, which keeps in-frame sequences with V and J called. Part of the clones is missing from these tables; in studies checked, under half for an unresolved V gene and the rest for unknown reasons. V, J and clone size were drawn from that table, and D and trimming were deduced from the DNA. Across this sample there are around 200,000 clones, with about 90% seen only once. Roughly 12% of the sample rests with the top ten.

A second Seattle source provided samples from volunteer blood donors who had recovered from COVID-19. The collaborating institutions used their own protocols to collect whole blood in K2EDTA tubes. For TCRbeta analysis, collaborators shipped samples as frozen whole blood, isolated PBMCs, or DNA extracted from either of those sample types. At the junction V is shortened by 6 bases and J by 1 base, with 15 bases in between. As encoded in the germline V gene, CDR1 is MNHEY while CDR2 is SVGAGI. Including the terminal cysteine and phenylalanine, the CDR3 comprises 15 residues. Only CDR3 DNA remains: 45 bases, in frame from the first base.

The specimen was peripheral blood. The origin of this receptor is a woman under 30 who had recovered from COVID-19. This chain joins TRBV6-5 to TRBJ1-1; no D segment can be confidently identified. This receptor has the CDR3 CASRVIGLRNTEAFF. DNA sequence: TGTGCCAGCAGGGTCATCGGTTTGCGGAACACTGAAGCTTTCTTT.